The 22 T cell receptor beta chains below come from one sample, sequenced in a study of T cell changes during pregnancy in multiple sclerosis. TCRdb's table, derived via immunoSEQ multiplex PCR, lists solely in-frame clones and lacks some. The top ten clones hold 0.85% to 1.2% of a sample with about 83,000 clones, around 96% of them seen once. The sequenced sample was peripheral blood, obtained in the second trimester of pregnancy. All receptors derive from a female donor with multiple sclerosis, enrolled in a pregnancy study.

This clone was found a few times. V is TRBV4-1 and J is TRBJ1-5; D is undetermined. Trimming removed 0 bases from V and 2 bases from J, with 14 bases in between. The CDR3 contains 17 residues. CDR1 is MGHRA, CDR2 YSYEKL, per germline. Here the CDR3 DNA reads TGCGCCAGCAGCCAAGAATTCGGCAGGTCTGGCAATCAGCCCCAGCATTTT. This sequence encodes CASSQEFGRSGNQPQHF.

The chain employs TRBV19 and TRBJ1-1; 10 nucleotides match TRBD1. The germline V gene encodes CDR1 LNHDA and CDR2 SQIVND (reference sequence). CDR3 length: 14 residues. V was clipped by 3 bases and J by 5 bases; unmatched bases: 3. The CDR3 spells CASSMGQGTTEAFF. The CDR3 DNA follows: TGTGCCAGTAGTATGGGACAGGGGACGACTGAAGCTTTCTTT.

The V gene is TRBV5-1, the J gene TRBJ2-3, with TRBD1 identical over 7 bases. V shed 5 bases, J shed 5 bases, and the junction held 5 bases outside the gene matches. The CDR3 totals 13 residues. CDR1 SGHRS and CDR2 YFSETQ come from the germline V gene. The DNA for the CDR3 is TGCGCCAGCAGATTGACAGGGAGAGATACGCAGTATTTT. It yields the protein CASRLTGRDTQYF.

The chain uses TRBV7-6 and TRBJ1-3, with D hard to call. Trimming removed 5 bases at V and 0 bases at J, with 11 bases between. The CDR3 has 15 amino acids. Germline CDR1 and CDR2: SGHVS and FNYEAQ. CDR3 sequence: CASSTGSSSGNTIYF. The CDR3 DNA is TGTGCCAGCAGCACCGGGAGTTCCTCTGGAAACACCATATATTTT.

This rearrangement joins TRBV29-1 to TRBJ1-1; D is perhaps TRBD1 (5 bases). This CDR3 has 17 residues. Per germline, CDR1 SQVTM and CDR2 ANQGSEA. V gave up 4 bases and J gave up 0 bases, with 21 bases separating them. The chain's CDR3 is CSVALKLGRGLNTEAFF. CDR3 nucleotides: TGCAGCGTTGCCTTAAAATTGGGGCGGGGACTGAACACTGAAGCTTTCTTT.

This sequence joins TRBV7-6 and TRBJ2-1; 11 nucleotides align to TRBD2. CDR1 is SGHVS, CDR2 FNYEAQ, per germline. The ends lost 1 base at V and 4 bases at J; junction bases unmatched: 6. This CDR3 is built from 17 residues. The CDR3 reads CASSLVAGGPTYNEQFF. For the CDR3, the DNA is TGTGCCAGCAGCTTAGTAGCGGGAGGGCCGACGTACAATGAGCAGTTCTTC.

This chain connects TRBV5-5 to TRBJ2-1; 7 bases line up with TRBD2. Trimming cost V 2 bases and J 6 bases; bases outside gene matches: 17. The CDR3 is 18 residues long. CDR1 SGHKS and CDR2 YYEKEE come from the germline V gene (reference sequence). The CDR3 DNA reads as TGTGCCAGCAGCTTCCTCCCTGGTGGGACTAACGGGGCCAATGAGCAGTTCTTC. The encoded protein is CASSFLPGGTNGANEQFF.

The J gene is TRBJ1-1, the V gene TRBV27; a weak D match, TRBD1 (5 bases). The CDR3 sequence is 16 residues long. Germline V lookup: CDR1 MNHEY, CDR2 SMNVEV (reference sequence). V was trimmed by 4 bases and J by 5 bases, leaving 20 bases between them. Here the CDR3 reads CASSSPGGGSGTEAFF. CDR3 DNA: TGTGCCAGCAGTTCCCCGGGCGGGGGGAGTGGAACTGAAGCTTTCTTT.

The chain combines TRBV6-5 with TRBJ2-3, with D perhaps TRBD1 (5 bases). Germline V CDR1 and CDR2: MNHEY, SVGAGI. V dropped 6 bases and J dropped 8 bases, with 15 bases sitting between them. The CDR3 spans 13 residues. The CDR3 nucleotides read TGTGCCAGCAGCCCTGCAAGGGGTCCTACGCAGTATTTT. Protein: CASSPARGPTQYF.

The chain employs TRBV28 and TRBJ2-7; 8 nucleotides match TRBD1. The V gene end was trimmed by 6 bases and the J gene end by 6 bases; junction bases not matched to a gene: 13. This CDR3 spans 15 amino acids. CDR1 is MDHEN and CDR2 is SYDVKM in the germline V gene. CDR3 protein: CASRYPQGGTGEQYF. For the CDR3, the DNA is TGTGCCAGCAGATACCCACAGGGGGGAACAGGCGAGCAGTACTTC. Filled out from reference TRBV28 and TRBJ2-7, the complete variable domain reads DVKVTQSSRYLVKRTGEKVFLECVQDMDHENMFWYRQDPGLGLRLIYFSYDVKMKEKGDIPEGYSVSREKKERFSLILESASTNQTSMYLCASRYPQGGTGEQYFGPGTRLTVT.

This clone was seen only a few times. This rearrangement joins TRBV6-4 to TRBJ1-1; possible D gene TRBD1, 5 bases. Looked up from germline, CDR1 is MRHNA and CDR2 is SNTAGT. The ends were cut back, 7 bases at V and 6 bases at J, with 18 bases in the middle. The CDR3 length is 14 residues. This chain's CDR3 is CASTGREGLAEAFF. The DNA of the CDR3 is TGTGCCAGCACTGGACGGGAGGGGCTGGCTGAAGCTTTCTTT.

The rearrangement joins TRBV9 to TRBJ2-3; a weak D match, TRBD2 (6 bases). Per the germline V gene, CDR1 is SGDLS and CDR2 is YYNGEE. The CDR3 consists of 15 residues. Trimming took off 0 bases at V and 2 bases at J, with 10 bases between the two ends. The CDR3 region is CASSVGVAATDTQYF. The CDR3 DNA reads TGTGCCAGCAGCGTAGGAGTAGCGGCCACAGATACGCAGTATTTT.

The V and J genes are TRBV5-1 and TRBJ2-3; TRBD2 aligns across 7 bases. J gave up 3 bases and V 5 bases, and 9 bases lay outside the gene matches. The CDR3 has 15 residues. Germline V CDR1 and CDR2: SGHRS, YFSETQ. The CDR3 DNA follows: TGCGCCAGCAGTATGACTAGCCAAACGACAGATACGCAGTATTTT. The encoded protein is CASSMTSQTTDTQYF.

The chain joins TRBV27 to TRBJ1-2, with 9 positions matching TRBD1. The CDR3 consists of 15 residues. V gave up 5 bases and J gave up 5 bases; unmatched junction bases: 9. CDR1 and CDR2 (germline): MNHEY, SMNVEV (reference sequence). The CDR3 sequence is CASSPGQGSLYGYTF. In DNA form, the CDR3 reads TGTGCCAGCAGTCCAGGACAGGGGTCATTATATGGCTACACCTTC.

The chain is built from TRBV7-2 and TRBJ2-1, with TRBD2 as a possible D gene (6 bases). There are 17 residues in the CDR3. Germline V gives CDR1 SGHTA, CDR2 FQGNSA. Between the trimmed V and J ends, which lost 7 bases and 0 bases, there was a span of 19 bases. The CDR3 DNA sequence: TGTGCCAGCACCCAGAGGGACTGGCGAAGCTCCTACAATGAGCAGTTCTTC. This encodes CASTQRDWRSSYNEQFF.

The V and J genes are TRBV2 and TRBJ2-7, with D perhaps TRBD1 (6 bases). Trimming cost V 6 bases and J 4 bases, with 13 bases left between them. Germline lookup yields CDR1 SNHLY and CDR2 FYNNEI. The CDR3 length is 13 residues. This CDR3 is CASRAGTIYEQYF. The CDR3 nucleotides read TGTGCCAGCAGGGCCGGGACAATTTACGAGCAGTACTTC.

This chain connects TRBV6-5 to TRBJ1-1; the match to TRBD1 covers 10 bases. CDR3 length equals 14 residues. V dropped 6 bases and J dropped 5; count of bases not matched to a gene: 6. Germline loops: CDR1 MNHEY, CDR2 SVGAGI. CDR3 sequence: CASSRDRGKTEAFF. CDR3 DNA sequence: TGTGCCAGCAGCCGGGACAGGGGAAAGACTGAAGCTTTCTTT.

This rearrangement joins TRBV7-2 to TRBJ2-1; 9 bases align to TRBD2. Looked up from germline, CDR1 is SGHTA and CDR2 is FQGNSA. This CDR3 comprises 16 residues. V lost 5 bases to trimming and J lost 5 bases; unmatched junction nucleotides: 10. As DNA, the CDR3 is TGTGCCAGCAGCCCGTCGCTAGCGGGGCCAAACAATGAGCAGTTCTTC. Protein sequence: CASSPSLAGPNNEQFF.

The genes are TRBV11-2 and TRBJ2-1; 14 bases map to TRBD2. The length of the CDR3 is 18 residues. CDR1 is SGHAT, CDR2 FQNNGV, per germline. V lost 4 bases, J lost 9 bases, and 14 bases stayed unmatched. The CDR3 loop is CASSWDIAGLAGEAEQFF. In nucleotides, the CDR3 is TGTGCCAGCAGCTGGGACATTGCGGGACTAGCGGGAGAGGCTGAGCAGTTCTTC.

CDR3 in amino acids: CASSMATSTDTQYF. The CDR3 nucleotides are TGTGCCAGTAGTATGGCAACCAGCACAGATACGCAGTATTTT. This chain links TRBV19 with TRBJ2-3; D remains ambiguous. The germline gives CDR1 LNHDA, CDR2 SQIVND (reference sequence). This CDR3 region has 14 residues. Trimming pared 3 bases from V and 0 bases from J, leaving 7 bases between.

The gene calls are TRBV7-9 and TRBJ1-4; 8 bases fit TRBD1. CDR1 is SEHNR, CDR2 FQNEAQ, per germline (reference sequence). This CDR3 comprises 16 residues. The V gene end was trimmed by 1 base and the J gene end by 6 bases; junction bases not matched to a gene: 7. As DNA, the CDR3 is TGTGCCAGCAGCTTAGGCGGACAGGGAGAAGATGAAAAACTGTTTTTT. This sequence encodes CASSLGGQGEDEKLFF.

The chain is built from TRBV7-2 and TRBJ1-3; 7 positions match TRBD1. The CDR3 spans 17 residues. Germline V gene data show CDR1 as SGHTA and CDR2 as FQGNSA. Germline trimming cut 4 bases from V and 0 bases from J; bases unmatched to any gene: 9. CDR3 in amino acids: CASSWPGQLPSGNTIYF. In DNA, the CDR3 is TGTGCCAGCAGCTGGCCGGGACAGCTACCCTCTGGAAACACCATATATTTT.